This T cell receptor beta chain is from a study of memory CD4+ T cells and cytomegalovirus serostatus. Study-level background: Donors were healthy Belgian adults, 10 or so CMV seropositive and 20 to 25 seronegative.

Single viable CD3+CD4+CD8-CD45RO+ cells were sorted as the memory CD4+ T cells. The CDR3 length is 14 residues. The germline V gene encodes CDR1 SGHRS and CDR2 YFSETQ. V gave up 7 bases and J gave up 5 bases; unmatched junction bases: 11. In the original analysis: Out-of-frame sequences were removed, leaving 2 million or so distinct TCRbeta sequences. Assay used: immunoSEQ multiplex PCR; TCRdb lists only in-frame clones, some missing. That table gives V, J and clone size, and the DNA gave D and trimming. Of about 38,000 clones in the sample, approximately 79% were seen once. The clonotype originates from an adult in good health and CMV-seropositive. The material sequenced was memory CD4+ T cells from blood. This sequence joins TRBV5-1 and TRBJ1-1; the match to TRBD1 covers 7 bases. CDR3 nucleotides: TGCGCCAGCCTTGGGGGTTCAGGGGGTACTGAAGCTTTCTTT. Translation gives CASLGGSGGTEAFF.